The T cell receptor (beta chain) described here comes from a study of metastatic and nonmetastatic thyroid tumors. This clone was seen many times. The CDR3 runs to 14 residues. In germline, CDR1 is MDHEN, CDR2 SYDVKM. V shed 2 bases and J shed 8 bases, with 12 bases lying between them. TCRdb ran MiXCR on the PCR reads. The sample records some 40,000 clones, roughly 19% being singletons. Patients underwent thyroid surgery, and none had received any treatment before it. The sequenced sample consisted of blood. The source of this sequence is a female donor with papillary thyroid cancer or a benign thyroid nodule (not recorded which). Some clones in this sample may be carry-over from other donors' samples. V is TRBV28 and J is TRBJ1-4; the D gene is possibly TRBD1 (6 bases). CDR3 protein: CASSLGGGNEKLFF. In DNA form, the CDR3 reads TGTGCCAGCAGTTTAGGCGGGGGCAACGAAAAACTGTTTTTT. Full variable domain (remainder filled in from reference TRBV28 and TRBJ1-4): DVKVTQSSRYLVKRTGEKVFLECVQDMDHENMFWYRQDPGLGLRLIYFSYDVKMKEKGDIPEGYSVSREKKERFSLILESASTNQTSMYLCASSLGGGNEKLFFGSGTQLSVL.